These 30 T cell receptor beta chains came from one sample sequenced in a study of beta chain features in type 1 diabetes. The sequenced template was cDNA made from the entire isolated RNA. Assay used: immunoSEQ multiplex PCR; TCRdb lists only in-frame clones, some missing. Here the sample spans about 130,000 clones, about 8.7% being singletons. The sample was central memory CD4+ T cells from blood. The receptors were sampled from a young man in good health.

This chain joins TRBV5-1 and TRBJ2-5, with unresolved D. Germline V lookup: CDR1 SGHRS, CDR2 YFSETQ. V was clipped by 0 bases and J by 0 bases, with 9 bases between them. The CDR3 sequence is 15 residues long. The CDR3 DNA is TGCGCCAGCAGCTTGGCCACAACGAACCAAGAGACCCAGTACTTC. It specifies CASSLATTNQETQYF.

V gene TRBV5-1 combines with J gene TRBJ2-1, with TRBD2 matching 10 bases. CDR1 SGHRS and CDR2 YFSETQ come from the germline V gene. V shed 0 bases and J 0 bases; nucleotides not matched to a gene: 9. The CDR3 is 19 amino acids. CDR3 DNA: TGCGCCAGCAGCTTGGGAGGGACTAGCGTCGGGAGCTCCTACAATGAGCAGTTCTTC. Its protein is CASSLGGTSVGSSYNEQFF.

The genes are TRBV5-1 and TRBJ2-5; D might be TRBD2 (6 bases). The CDR3 totals 14 residues. V lost 0 bases and J lost 2, with 8 bases in between. The germline gives CDR1 SGHRS, CDR2 YFSETQ. The DNA for the CDR3 is TGCGCCAGCAGCTTGGGGGACTCACAAGAGACCCAGTACTTC. Translated, it gives CASSLGDSQETQYF.

To note about this clone: Other DNA sequences within the sample encode an identical CDR3. V is TRBV7-2 and J is TRBJ2-7, with D possibly being TRBD1 (5 bases). V was trimmed by 1 base and J by 4 bases, leaving 11 bases between them. From germline, CDR1 is SGHTA and CDR2 FQGNSA. There are 14 residues in the CDR3. As DNA, the CDR3 is TGTGCCAGCAGCTTAGGAAGGGGTTCTTACGAGCAGTACTTC. Protein sequence: CASSLGRGSYEQYF.

This rearrangement joins TRBV16 to TRBJ1-5; a weak D match, TRBD1 (6 bases). Germline CDR1 is KGHSY and CDR2 is FQNENV. Between the trimmed V and J ends, which lost 6 bases and 6 bases, there was a span of 12 bases. CDR3 length: 13 amino acids. CDR3 sequence: CASSRTGTQPQHF. The CDR3 DNA follows: TGTGCCAGCAGTCGTACAGGGACTCAGCCCCAGCATTTT.

This clone was counted between two and nine times. The V call is TRBV28, the J call TRBJ1-3, with D possibly TRBD1 on 5 matching bases. The germline CDR1 and CDR2 sequences are MDHEN and SYDVKM. Trimming took off 2 bases at V and 11 bases at J, with 19 bases between the two ends. The CDR3 runs 15 residues. The CDR3 DNA follows: TGTGCCAGCAGTTTAGGGGCAGGCCGAATGGACGCCATATATTTT. Translated: CASSLGAGRMDAIYF. The entire variable domain, with the rest obtained from reference TRBV28 and TRBJ1-3, is as follows: DVKVTQSSRYLVKRTGEKVFLECVQDMDHENMFWYRQDPGLGLRLIYFSYDVKMKEKGDIPEGYSVSREKKERFSLILESASTNQTSMYLCASSLGAGRMDAIYFGEGSWLTVV.

Concerning this clone itself: Other DNA sequences within the sample encode an identical CDR3. V usage is TRBV7-2 and J usage is TRBJ1-2; 9 bases are shared with TRBD1. The CDR3 runs 14 residues. Trimming cost V 5 bases and J 1 base; bases outside gene matches: 2. Germline V lookup: CDR1 SGHTA, CDR2 FQGNSA. The CDR3 coding sequence is TGTGCCAGCAGCCCGGGACAGGGTAACTATGGCTACACCTTC. Amino acids: CASSPGQGNYGYTF.

This clone was seen a few times. The V and J genes are TRBV10-3 and TRBJ2-3; 8 nucleotides align to TRBD1. CDR3 size: 14 residues. The V segment lost 7 bases and the J segment 3 bases; nucleotides outside the gene matches: 6. Germline V CDR1 and CDR2: ENHRY, SYGVKD. CDR3 sequence reads: CAINPGGVTDTQYF. DNA of the CDR3: TGTGCCATCAATCCAGGGGGCGTGACAGATACGCAGTATTTT.

The rearrangement joins TRBV7-2 to TRBJ2-7; D is possibly TRBD1 (6 bases). Germline V gene data show CDR1 as SGHTA and CDR2 as FQGNSA. The V gene lost 1 base and the J gene lost 5 bases, with 15 bases spanning the gap. The CDR3 spans 15 residues. The DNA of the CDR3 is TGTGCCAGCAGCTTAGGAACCGGACAGTTCAACGAGCAGTACTTC. Translation gives CASSLGTGQFNEQYF.

The CDR3 loop is CASSLKASGGRGETQYF. The DNA of the CDR3 is TGTGCCAGCAGCTTAAAGGCTAGCGGGGGCCGGGGGGAGACCCAGTACTTC. This chain connects TRBV11-2 to TRBJ2-5; 10 nucleotides agree with TRBD2. CDR1 SGHAT and CDR2 FQNNGV come from the germline V gene. This CDR3 has 17 amino acids. J gave up 5 bases and V 2 bases, and 11 bases lay outside the gene matches.

This clone came up a few times. The rearrangement links TRBV5-7 to TRBJ2-7, with D unclear. TRBV5-7 qualifies as an ORF whose function is uncertain. The CDR3 totals 15 residues. V shed 1 base and J shed 6 bases, with 17 bases lying between them. CDR3 in amino acids: CASSLCYPEALEQYF. Here the CDR3 DNA reads TGTGCCAGCAGCTTGTGCTATCCAGAGGCGCTCGAGCAGTACTTC.

V usage is TRBV12-2 and J usage is TRBJ2-7; the table's D call TRBD1 went unverified against the DNA. TRBV12-2 is noted as a pseudogene. This CDR3 is 14 amino acids long. The CDR3 spells CASRQDRVGHEQYF. Written as DNA, the CDR3 is TGTGCAAGTCGCCAGGACAGGGTAGGACACGAGCAGTACTTC.

This clone has just a few counts. The chain links TRBV29-1 to TRBJ1-5; D perhaps matches TRBD1 (6 bases). The V gene's germline CDR1 is SQVTM and CDR2 ANQGSEA. Trimming took off 5 bases at V and 7 bases at J, with 15 bases between the two ends. The CDR3 contains 13 residues. The CDR3 loop reads CSVKGGLGQPQHF. DNA for the CDR3: TGCAGCGTTAAAGGGGGACTTGGACAGCCCCAGCATTTT.

This chain joins TRBV18 and TRBJ1-2, with a tentative D call TRBD1 (6 bases). Germline CDR1 reads KGHSH; CDR2 reads LQKENI. The germline V and J ends were trimmed by 5 bases and 2 bases, with 12 bases remaining between them. The CDR3 is made up of 14 amino acids. The CDR3 region is CASSLRTENYGYTF. The CDR3 DNA reads as TGTGCCAGCTCATTACGGACAGAGAACTATGGCTACACCTTC.

Points on this clone: Other DNA sequences of this sample code for an identical CDR3. J is TRBJ2-5 and V is TRBV5-1; possible D gene TRBD2, 7 bases. V was pared by 1 base and J by 4 bases, with 11 bases between. This CDR3 has 14 residues. CDR1 and CDR2 from the germline V gene are SGHRS and YFSETQ. The CDR3 spells CASSLRGGRETQYF. Here the CDR3 DNA reads TGCGCCAGCAGCTTGAGGGGGGGAAGAGAGACCCAGTACTTC.

The gene calls are TRBV28 and TRBJ2-1; TRBD1 agrees at 7 bases. V shed 8 bases, J shed 7 bases, and the junction held 14 bases outside the gene matches. Germline CDR1 and CDR2: MDHEN and SYDVKM. The CDR3 runs 15 residues. In nucleotides, the CDR3 is TGTGCCAGCGGGCGAGGGGTGACAGGGCTTAATGAGCAGTTCTTC. It specifies CASGRGVTGLNEQFF.

This clone has just a few counts. V usage is TRBV7-9 and J usage is TRBJ2-5; possible D gene TRBD1, 6 bases. The CDR3 is 14 amino acids. Germline values: CDR1 SEHNR, CDR2 FQNEAQ (reference sequence). Trimming cost V 5 bases and J 2 bases, with 12 bases left between them. The CDR3 is CASSPWDKQETQYF. CDR3 sequence (DNA): TGTGCCAGCAGCCCCTGGGACAAACAAGAGACCCAGTACTTC.

This clone was seen a handful of times. The chain uses TRBV7-6 and TRBJ2-5, with 8 positions matching TRBD1. V trimming: 5 bases; J trimming: 3 bases; junction bases outside the gene matches: 5. This CDR3 region has 14 residues. Looked up from germline, CDR1 is SGHVS and CDR2 is FNYEAQ. As DNA, the CDR3 is TGTGCCAGCAGCCTAGGACAGGGAAAAGAGACCCAGTACTTC. Translated, it gives CASSLGQGKETQYF.

The V gene is TRBV2, the J gene TRBJ1-5, with a possible D match to TRBD1 (5 bases). The germline V gene has CDR1 SNHLY and CDR2 FYNNEI. The CDR3 is made up of 16 amino acids. Trimming shortened V by 3 bases and J by 6 bases, and 18 bases separated the two germline ends. The DNA for the CDR3 is TGTGCCAGCAGTGATCCTTCCAGGGCAGGCGGTCAGCCCCAGCATTTT. Translating it yields CASSDPSRAGGQPQHF.

This clone has only a few counts. The rearrangement uses TRBV21-1 and TRBJ2-6; the DNA was not compared with TRBD2, the D call given in the table. TRBV21-1 is a documented pseudogene. This CDR3 is 19 amino acids long. CDR3 in amino acids: CASSSKGPGGFTGANVLTF. DNA for the CDR3: TGTGCCAGCAGCTCAAAGGGCCCAGGAGGGTTCACCGGGGCCAACGTCCTGACTTTC.

The rearrangement links TRBV5-4 to TRBJ1-2; D perhaps matches TRBD1 (5 bases). The CDR3 is 14 amino acids. V lost 1 base, J lost 0 bases, and 7 bases lay in between. Germline values: CDR1 SGHNT, CDR2 YYREEE (reference sequence). CDR3 sequence: CASSLMGPNYGYTF. The CDR3 nucleotides read TGTGCCAGCAGCTTGATGGGGCCTAACTATGGCTACACCTTC.

This clone was observed many times. The V gene is TRBV30, the J gene TRBJ1-1; D remains ambiguous. Germline CDR1 reads GTSNPN; CDR2 reads SVGIG (reference sequence). Deletions cut 0 bases from V and 3 bases from J, with 8 bases between. The CDR3 covers 13 residues. The CDR3: CAWSVQRDTEAFF. The CDR3 region has the DNA TGTGCCTGGAGTGTACAGAGAGACACTGAAGCTTTCTTT. The variable domain in full, completed from reference TRBV30 and TRBJ1-1, reads SQTIHQWPATLVQPVGSPLSLECTVEGTSNPNLYWYRQAAGRGLQLLFYSVGIGQISSEVPQNLSASRPQDRQFILSSKKLLLSDSGFYLCAWSVQRDTEAFFGQGTRLTVV.

CDR3 residues: CASSYRPIQGAGGYTF. The CDR3 DNA is TGTGCCAGCAGTTACCGTCCAATACAGGGCGCGGGTGGCTACACCTTC. The chain has TRBV27 and TRBJ1-2, with a weak D call TRBD1 (6 bases). Germline lookup yields CDR1 MNHEY and CDR2 SMNVEV (reference sequence). V dropped 4 bases and J dropped 7 bases, with 22 bases sitting between them. This CDR3 is 16 amino acids long.

The rearrangement joins TRBV15 to TRBJ1-5; D remains unclear. Germline V gene data show CDR1 as LNHNV and CDR2 as YYDKDF (reference sequence). The ends were cut back, 3 bases at V and 5 bases at J, with 5 bases in the middle. The CDR3 sequence is 12 residues long. The CDR3: CATSRAHQPQHF. CDR3 nucleotide sequence: TGTGCCACCAGCAGGGCACATCAGCCCCAGCATTTT.

This clone was counted a few times. This rearrangement joins TRBV4-3 to TRBJ1-1; no definite D call. The CDR3 sequence is 15 residues long. Trimming removed 0 bases at V and 6 bases at J, with 14 bases between. Looked up from germline, CDR1 is LGHNA and CDR2 is YSLEER. The CDR3 DNA reads as TGCGCCAGCAGCCAAGATCCGAGGACGGACTCTGAAGCTTTCTTT. Translated: CASSQDPRTDSEAFF.

In its sample, this clone was seen a few times. The rearrangement joins TRBV6-4 to TRBJ2-2; the D gene is possibly TRBD1 (6 bases). CDR3 length: 14 amino acids. Germline V gene sequence: CDR1 MRHNA, CDR2 SNTAGT. V was clipped by 3 bases and J by 7 bases, with 12 bases between them. The CDR3 coding sequence is TGTGCCAGCAGTGAGCACAGGGAAGTCGGGGAGCTGTTTTTT. Protein: CASSEHREVGELFF.

This clone was found a few times. J is TRBJ1-3 and V is TRBV29-1; TRBD1 aligns across 8 bases. The CDR3 length is 12 residues. In germline, CDR1 is SQVTM, CDR2 ANQGSEA. V lost 7 bases, J lost 3 bases, and 2 bases stayed unmatched. CDR3 sequence: CSGGTGGNTIYF. The CDR3 nucleotides are TGCAGCGGGGGGACAGGTGGAAACACCATATATTTT.

This clone was recorded a few times. This chain links TRBV6-5 with TRBJ2-3; D remains unclear. CDR3 length: 14 amino acids. The V gene's germline CDR1 is MNHEY and CDR2 SVGAGI. Trimming took 6 bases from V and 2 from J, leaving 12 bases between them. The CDR3: CASRLAPATDTQYF. The CDR3 coding sequence is TGTGCCAGCAGATTGGCCCCCGCCACAGATACGCAGTATTTT.

The chain has TRBV2 and TRBJ1-5; D gene ambiguous. The V end was cut by 4 bases, the J end by 8 bases, with 9 bases between. CDR1 is SNHLY, CDR2 FYNNEI, per germline. The CDR3 sequence is 12 residues long. The CDR3: CASSVSREPQHF. In DNA form, the CDR3 reads TGTGCCAGCAGTGTATCGCGGGAGCCCCAGCATTTT.

The rearrangement joins TRBV7-7 to TRBJ2-2; no clear D. This CDR3 has 12 residues. Germline V CDR1 and CDR2: SSHAT, FNYEAQ (reference sequence). V was shortened by 5 bases and J by 7 bases, with 8 bases between the two germline ends. DNA for the CDR3: TGTGCCAGCAGCCCCACAAACGGGGAGCTGTTTTTT. Translation: CASSPTNGELFF. Drawing the rest from reference TRBV7-7 and TRBJ2-2, the complete variable domain is GAGVSQSPRYKVTKRGQDVTLRCDPISSHATLYWYQQALGQGPEFLTYFNYEAQPDKSGLPSDRFSAERPEGSISTLTIQRTEQRDSAMYRCASSPTNGELFFGEGSRLTVL.